This T cell receptor (beta chain) emerged from a study of CD8 T cells in Susac syndrome. Blood CD8+ and CD4+ T cells underwent high-throughput TCR beta sequencing. Healthy donors, matched for age and sex, constituted the control group. Looked up from germline, CDR1 is GTSNPN and CDR2 is SVGIG (reference sequence). The CDR3 sequence is 16 residues long. With V trimmed by 8 bases and J by 4 bases, 12 bases remained unmatched. Reverse transcription of roughly 0.5 to 1 ug RNA was performed with random hexamers. Amplification of TCR beta CDR3 was carried out by immunoSEQ multiplex PCR, which covered 54 Vbeta and 13 Jbeta segments. TCRdb re-analysed the immunoSEQ multiplex PCR reads in MiXCR, keeping a single row per CDR3 protein. The sample lists 180,000 or so distinct CDR3 sequences, about 95% seen once, with about 0.1% in the top ten. Broader study findings: Acknowledgment was made by the study that its TCR sequencing and HLA analysis involved a relatively small number of individuals.

Comment on this clonotype: Its antigen is unknown.

The sample consisted of CD4+ T cells from PBMCs. This sequence joins TRBV30 and TRBJ2-3; TRBD2 matches 13 bases. This sequence originates from a human donor in good health. The DNA of the CDR3 is TGTGCCGGAACCCCCCGGACTAGCGGGAGTTCAGATACGCAGTATTTT. Encoded protein: CAGTPRTSGSSDTQYF.